This T cell receptor beta chain came from a study of patients and donors after allogeneic stem cell transplantation. Germline values: CDR1 SGDLS, CDR2 YYNGEE. Trimming shortened V by 4 bases and J by 12 bases, and 20 bases separated the two germline ends. The CDR3 is 14 residues long. TCRdb reprocessed the RT-PCR reads with MiXCR, giving one entry per CDR3 protein. Among hundreds of thousands of distinct CDR3 sequences, approximately 16% were seen once, and the ten largest hold just over 7%. This clonotype appeared a few times. Sequencing was carried out using blood, either unsorted or a sorted T cell fraction (not recorded which). The receptor's source is a human donor who was either an allogeneic HSCT recipient or a stem cell or donor lymphocyte infusion donor (not recorded which). It is not recorded whose cells these are; they may come from a transplant donor. The chain couples TRBV9 to TRBJ2-1; D gene uncertain. CDR3 region: CASSPSPGPPGQFF. The DNA of the CDR3 is TGTGCCAGCAGCCCCAGCCCGGGCCCACCGGGGCAGTTCTTC.